Sequencing of this T cell receptor (beta chain) was carried out in a study of shared T cell receptors in the human thymus. This CDR3 has 14 residues. Germline V lookup: CDR1 LGHNA, CDR2 YSLEER. V was trimmed by 0 bases and J by 4 bases, leaving 9 bases between them. The data were produced by immunoSEQ multiplex PCR, yet TCRdb's version contains in-frame clones alone and is incomplete. This table holds about 380,000 clones, more than 85% found once. Sequenced material: thymocytes. This rearrangement joins TRBV4-3 to TRBJ1-2; D unresolved. The sequence was obtained from a human donor. The CDR3 spells CASSQDPAAYGYTF. The DNA for the CDR3 is TGCGCCAGCAGCCAAGATCCGGCCGCCTATGGCTACACCTTC.